The T cell receptor beta chain under discussion was sequenced for a study of cytotoxic CD8 clonotypes in ibrutinib-treated CLL (dated by TCRdb to the early 2020s). Context from the whole study: In this cohort, approximately 15 patients were treatment-naive and more than 9 were relapsed/refractory, while around 17 had unmutated IGHV. Cryopreserved peripheral blood mononuclear cells were obtained before treatment, at response, and at either sustained remission or disease progression. Every remission and progressive disease sample was obtained while ibrutinib was still being received by the patients. Response samples were obtained after a median of 12 months of treatment, with a range of roughly 6 to 40 months. Partial responses were observed in about 25 patients and complete responses in 2; after a median follow-up of 68 months, remission was maintained in around 14 patients and progression was observed in approximately 12. On average, each sample had about 250,000 productive templates and 100,000 or so productive rearrangements. Of the 90 or so participants in the trial, 25 to 30 had longitudinal samples available.

This clone was observed a handful of times. Its antigen is not yet known. There are no base qualities to consult, and no much larger clone falls within one base. In light of the paper, this sample's time point label describes: approximately eleven months on ibrutinib. Approximately 2 micrograms of genomic DNA were extracted from cryopreserved PBMCs for TCR beta library preparation. Longitudinal blood samples from CLL patients on ibrutinib monotherapy were analyzed using high-throughput TCR beta sequencing. The patients took part in an open-label, single-center phase 2 trial of ibrutinib monotherapy. Each clonotype received, on average, roughly 9.6x coverage in deep resolution sequencing performed on a MiSeq, where the target depth lay between 1 in 1 million and 1 in 200,000 T cells. The immunoSEQ hsTCRB Kit was used to generate the TCR beta libraries. In the paper's pipeline: Data were analyzed with ImmunoSEQ Data Assistant and ImmunoSEQ Analyzer, with V, D and J genes assigned per IMGT definitions. Clonality, which ranges from 0 to 1, was calculated as one minus the normalized Shannon entropy of productive rearrangement frequencies. Only overrepresented clonotypes making up at least 0.05% of each patient's repertoire were included in the public clonotype analysis. Thirteen age-matched healthy donor repertoires from immuneACCESS served as clonality controls. TCRdb's version of the immuneACCESS table is confined to in-frame rearrangements and falls short of the full clone set. An unresolved V gene accounts for under half of the shortfall where checked; the remainder is of unknown origin. Clonal size and the V and J genes are those of that table, whereas D and trimming came from the DNA. The sample data list approximately 91,000 clones, and roughly three quarters of these were observed just once. 4% to 5.5% of the sample lies in the top ten.

Broader findings and caveats from the paper: Baseline clonality was found to be higher than that of age-matched healthy donors and was strongly correlated with circulating CD8+ T-cell counts. At ibrutinib response clonality went up, during sustained remission it held steady, and at progression it dropped back toward baseline. Public clonotypes were found to be uncommon and were observed to contract or remain stable during treatment; the increase in clonality was shown to reflect expansion of private clonotypes at ibrutinib response. Sustained-remission and progressing patients did not have matched sampling times, and lymph node repertoires were not examined.

The CDR1 and CDR2 encoded by the germline V gene are KGHSH and LQKENI. From its cysteine to its phenylalanine, the CDR3 spans 14 amino acids. Only the CDR3 portion is preserved as DNA: 42 bases, with reading frame beginning at the first base. Between the V and J ends, shortened by 3 bases and 0 bases respectively, the junction contains 9 bases. In this chain, TRBV18 is recombined with TRBJ2-7; there is no confident call for the D gene. The receptor was isolated from a human donor with chronic lymphocytic leukemia. Specimen: PBMCs, collected after 12 months of ibrutinib treatment. CDR3 sequence: CASSPLGGSYEQYF. Read as DNA, the sequence is TGTGCCAGCTCACCCCTTGGCGGCTCCTACGAGCAGTACTTC.